Sequencing of this T cell receptor beta chain was carried out in a study of blood T cell repertoires in COVID-19. Source study methods: Amplified reference gene primers provided the basis for estimating nucleated cell counts. Measured with immunoSEQ multiplex PCR; TCRdb has only the in-frame clones, and not every one. V and J calls and clone size are given by that table; D and trimming were obtained from the DNA. The sample lists around 200,000 clones, approximately 83% occurring once. Only one count was recorded for this clone. CDR1 and CDR2 from the germline V gene are SEHNR and FQNEAQ (reference sequence). This CDR3 region has 12 residues. V was cut by 5 bases and J by 4 bases, with 6 bases left in between.

J is TRBJ1-5 and V is TRBV7-9; no clear D. The sample was peripheral blood. This TCR derives from a young woman with COVID-19, enrolled during active disease. The CDR3 DNA sequence: TGTGCCAGCAGCCTACCAAATCAGCCCCAGCATTTT. It specifies CASSLPNQPQHF.